The T cell receptor (beta chain) described here comes from a study of blood T cell repertoires in COVID-19. Study-level background: Spain, Italy and the United States supplied samples that represented acute and convalescent COVID-19. From T cells, B-cell-depleted T cells, or PBMCs came the material, which was cDNA or gDNA.

Methods used by the authors: Amplified reference gene primers provided the basis for estimating nucleated cell counts. Sequenced by immunoSEQ multiplex PCR; TCRdb stores in-frame clones only, minus some. That table is the source of V, J and clone size, and D and trimming were worked out from the DNA. The sample lists fewer than 300,000 clones, about 85% occurring once. Per the germline V gene, CDR1 is SGHRS and CDR2 is YFSETQ. V was shortened by 0 bases and J by 2 bases, with 8 bases between the two germline ends. The CDR3 spans 14 residues. This rearrangement joins TRBV5-1 to TRBJ2-5; D perhaps matches TRBD2 (6 bases). The clonotype was recovered from a human donor in a cohort sampled during active COVID-19. The specimen was peripheral blood. The CDR3 nucleotides read TGCGCCAGCAGCTTGGGGGGGACTCAAGAGACCCAGTACTTC. Translation: CASSLGGTQETQYF. The complete variable domain, with remaining parts taken from reference TRBV5-1 and TRBJ2-5, reads KAGVTQTPRYLIKTRGQQVTLSCSPISGHRSVSWYQQTPGQGLQFLFEYFSETQRNKGNFPGRFSGRQFSNSRSEMNVSTLELGDSALYLCASSLGGTQETQYFGPGTRLLVL.